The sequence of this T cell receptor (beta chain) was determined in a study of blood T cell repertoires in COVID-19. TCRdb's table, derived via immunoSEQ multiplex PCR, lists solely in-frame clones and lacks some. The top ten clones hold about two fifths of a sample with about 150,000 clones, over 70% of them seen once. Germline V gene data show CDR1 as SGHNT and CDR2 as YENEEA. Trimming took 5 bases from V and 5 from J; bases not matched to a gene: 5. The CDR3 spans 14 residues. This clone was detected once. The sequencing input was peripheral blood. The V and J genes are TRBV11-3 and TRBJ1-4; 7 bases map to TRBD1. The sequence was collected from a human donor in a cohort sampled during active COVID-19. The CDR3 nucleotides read TGTGCCAGCAGCCCGGGGACAGTGAATGAAAAACTGTTTTTT. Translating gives CASSPGTVNEKLFF.